The 13 T cell receptor beta chains reported below all come from one sample, sequenced in a study of cytomegalovirus exposure and HLA in healthy donors. PCR amplification relied on 60 Vbeta primers (plus 13 Jbeta primers). The repertoire was sequenced with immunoSEQ multiplex PCR; TCRdb's copy has only in-frame clones and lacks some. Among roughly 160,000 clones, around 78% were seen once, and the ten largest hold about 3.4%. The sample consisted of PBMCs. These receptors all come from a woman aged 45-59 years in good health and CMV-seropositive.

V is TRBV5-1 and J is TRBJ2-3; possibly TRBD1 for D (5 bases). The CDR3 is 15 amino acids. Trimming removed 5 bases from V and 0 bases from J, with 13 bases in between. Germline V CDR1 and CDR2: SGHRS, YFSETQ. CDR3 protein: CASSRQPSSTDTQYF. The DNA of the CDR3 is TGCGCCAGCAGTAGACAGCCTTCTAGCACAGATACGCAGTATTTT.

V usage is TRBV7-2 and J usage is TRBJ2-1, with 14 bases matching TRBD2. The junction had 2 bases not matched to a gene; V was cut back by 1 base and J by 12 bases. This CDR3 region has 14 residues. Germline V gene lookup returns CDR1 SGHTA and CDR2 FQGNSA. The CDR3 DNA reads as TGTGCCAGCAGCTTAGACGGACTAGCGGGGGGGCAGTTCTTC. This codes for CASSLDGLAGGQFF.

This sequence joins TRBV5-1 and TRBJ1-5, with 7 positions matching TRBD1. The CDR3 contains 15 residues. V shed 4 bases, J shed 3 bases, and the junction held 7 bases outside the gene matches. Germline CDR1 and CDR2: SGHRS and YFSETQ. CDR3 DNA sequence: TGCGCCAGCAGCCCGGCAGGGGGATTCAATCAGCCCCAGCATTTT. Amino acid sequence: CASSPAGGFNQPQHF.

This sequence joins TRBV28 and TRBJ1-2, with D unresolved. CDR3 length: 13 residues. V was trimmed by 7 bases and J by 4 bases, leaving 13 bases between them. Germline V gene lookup returns CDR1 MDHEN and CDR2 SYDVKM. The CDR3 coding sequence is TGTGCCAGCATGGTGGGAGGGATCTATGGCTACACCTTC. Its translation: CASMVGGIYGYTF.

The chain recombines TRBV29-1 with TRBJ2-3; 7 bases match TRBD2. V shed 7 bases, J shed 3 bases, and the junction held 4 bases outside the gene matches. Germline loops: CDR1 SQVTM, CDR2 ANQGSEA. The CDR3 has 12 residues. CDR3 residues: CSGDYITDTQYF. The CDR3 bases are TGCAGCGGGGACTATATAACAGATACGCAGTATTTT.

The chain couples TRBV19 to TRBJ2-3; no definite D call. Germline V gene lookup returns CDR1 LNHDA and CDR2 SQIVND (reference sequence). With 8 bases removed from V and 1 base from J, the gap between germline ends came to 10 bases. CDR3 length: 13 residues. The CDR3 DNA is TGTGCCAGTGGAGATTTAGGCACAGATACGCAGTATTTT. Translated: CASGDLGTDTQYF.

The gene calls are TRBV30 and TRBJ1-5; possibly TRBD1 for D (6 bases). With 0 bases removed from V and 5 bases from J, the gap between germline ends came to 8 bases. In germline, CDR1 is GTSNPN, CDR2 SVGIG (reference sequence). The CDR3 sequence is 13 residues long. The CDR3 protein is CAWSVTGYQPQHF. The CDR3 DNA follows: TGTGCCTGGAGTGTTACAGGGTATCAGCCCCAGCATTTT. Filled out from reference TRBV30 and TRBJ1-5, the complete variable domain reads SQTIHQWPATLVQPVGSPLSLECTVEGTSNPNLYWYRQAAGRGLQLLFYSVGIGQISSEVPQNLSASRPQDRQFILSSKKLLLSDSGFYLCAWSVTGYQPQHFGDGTRLSIL.

The V and J genes are TRBV6-6 and TRBJ1-1; D uncertain. The CDR3 contains 13 residues. Trimming pared 5 bases from V and 1 base from J, leaving 8 bases between. Germline loops: CDR1 MNHNY, CDR2 SVGAGI (reference sequence). In DNA form, the CDR3 reads TGTGCCAGCAGTGCCCGGGAGAACACTGAAGCTTTCTTT. Translating it yields CASSARENTEAFF.

The chain carries TRBV5-1 and TRBJ1-2; a weak D match, TRBD1 (5 bases). The CDR3 consists of 15 residues. Germline CDR1 and CDR2: SGHRS and YFSETQ. With 3 bases removed from V and 0 bases from J, the gap between germline ends came to 12 bases. As DNA, the CDR3 is TGCGCCAGCAGCTGGGCCGACAGTTCTAACTATGGCTACACCTTC. Protein product: CASSWADSSNYGYTF.

This chain uses TRBV5-1 with TRBJ1-2; D call uncertain. Trimming left V 4 bases short and J 2 bases short, with 9 bases between. The CDR3 is 13 residues long. CDR1 is SGHRS and CDR2 is YFSETQ in the germline V gene. As DNA, the CDR3 is TGCGCCAGCAGCCCCAGGCAGAACTATGGCTACACCTTC. Its translation is CASSPRQNYGYTF.

V gene TRBV5-6 combines with J gene TRBJ1-3, with a tentative D call TRBD1 (5 bases). The germline gives CDR1 SGHDT, CDR2 YYEEEE. CDR3 length equals 14 residues. V was trimmed by 2 bases and J by 2 bases, leaving 8 bases between them. CDR3: CASSLGRAGNTIYF. The DNA of the CDR3 is TGTGCCAGCAGCTTAGGCAGGGCTGGAAACACCATATATTTT. The full variable domain, completed using reference TRBV5-6 and TRBJ1-3, is DAGVTQSPTHLIKTRGQQVTLRCSPKSGHDTVSWYQQALGQGPQFIFQYYEEEERQRGNFPDRFSGHQFPNYSSELNVNALLLGDSALYLCASSLGRAGNTIYFGEGSWLTVV.

This chain links TRBV2 with TRBJ1-2; TRBD1 matches 8 bases. This CDR3 is built from 12 residues. V lost 8 bases, J lost 2 bases, and 1 base stayed unmatched. Germline V gives CDR1 SNHLY, CDR2 FYNNEI. CDR3 region: CASWTGNYGYTF. CDR3 DNA: TGTGCCAGCTGGACAGGGAACTATGGCTACACCTTC.

This clone showed up just once. The V and J genes are TRBV7-3 and TRBJ1-1; D remains unclear. CDR3 length: 13 residues. Germline V gene data show CDR1 as SGHTA and CDR2 as FQGTGA. V was clipped by 11 bases and J by 4 bases, with 17 bases between them. The CDR3 DNA reads TGTGCCTCCGGGGAGGCACGCAGCACTGAAGCTTTCTTT. Protein sequence: CASGEARSTEAFF.